This is a list of T cell receptor beta chains from one sample in a study of cytomegalovirus exposure and HLA in healthy donors. The table came from immunoSEQ multiplex PCR; TCRdb's copy has only in-frame clones and leaves some out. Altogether 260,000 or so clones are present, 90% being singletons, with the ten largest covering 3.1%. Sequenced sample: PBMCs. The receptor set was obtained from a woman in her twenties or thirties in good health and CMV-seronegative. The CDR3 runs from the conserved cysteine through the conserved F or W. The D gene is left open where the match is weak. Clone size is stated in some rows and not others, as once, few, many or a class when expanded.

J,D,V,size,DNA,CDR3
TRBJ2-3,TRBD2,TRBV27,-,TGTGCCAGCAGTCCCCTACTAGCGGGAGGGCCGGATACGCAGTATTTT,CASSPLLAGGPDTQYF
TRBJ2-5,TRBD2,TRBV5-1,-,TGCGCCAGCAGCCTGGGGACTAGCGGGGGTGGAGAGACCCAGTACTTC,CASSLGTSGGGETQYF
TRBJ2-2,TRBD2,TRBV28,few,TGTGCCAGCATCCCGGGACTAGCGGGTATCACCGGGGAGCTGTTTTTT,CASIPGLAGITGELFF
TRBJ2-1,TRBD2,TRBV15,-,TGTGCCACCAGCAGAGATCGAAATAGCGGGCCCTACTATTCCTACAATGAGCAGTTCTTC,CATSRDRNSGPYYSYNEQFF
TRBJ2-7,-,TRBV10-3,-,TGTGCCATCAGGGGGACCCAGCCGGGAATGACCTACGAGCAGTACTTC,CAIRGTQPGMTYEQYF
TRBJ2-7,TRBD1,TRBV27,-,TGTGCCAGCAGTTTAGGCGGGACAGGGCACGAGCAGTACTTC,CASSLGGTGHEQYF
TRBJ1-4,TRBD1,TRBV11-3,-,TGTGCCAGCAGCTTCGAGACAGGGCCTATACTTTTT,CASSFETGPILF
TRBJ2-3,TRBD2,TRBV9,-,TGTGCCAGCACCAAATTCCCGGGACTAGCGGTGACAGATACGCAGTATTTT,CASTKFPGLAVTDTQYF
TRBJ2-7,-,TRBV27,-,TGTGCCAGCAGTTTAGTTTCGGGGGGCGGCGAGCAGTACTTC,CASSLVSGGGEQYF
TRBJ2-6,TRBD1,TRBV5-4,-,TGTGCCAGCGGGGGGACAGGGCCTGGCTCTGGGGCCAACGTCCTGACTTTC,CASGGTGPGSGANVLTF
TRBJ1-2,-,TRBV29-1,-,TGCAGCGTTGCCTCGATTAGAGTGGTCGGTGGCTACACCTTC,CSVASIRVVGGYTF
TRBJ2-7,TRBD1,TRBV30,-,TGTGCCTGGAGTTCCCCCGGGACAGTCTCGTTC,CAWSSPGTVSF
TRBJ2-1,TRBD2,TRBV9,-,TGTGCCAGCAGCCCACGGACTAGCGGAGCCGAAAGTAACAATGAGCAGTTCTTC,CASSPRTSGAESNNEQFF
TRBJ2-2,-,TRBV5-1,-,TGCGCCAGCAGCTATTTCGACAACCCCGGGGAGCTGTTTTTT,CASSYFDNPGELFF
TRBJ2-3,TRBD1,TRBV6-4,-,TGTGCCAGCAGTCCAACAGGGGCCCCTGTCACAGATACGCAGTATTTT,CASSPTGAPVTDTQYF
TRBJ1-1,-,TRBV4-3,-,TGCGCCAGCAGCCAGGGATGGGGGGCTCTGGTGAACACTGAAGCTTTCTTT,CASSQGWGALVNTEAFF
TRBJ1-1,-,TRBV6-1,few,TGTGCCAGCCTAATTCAGTTAAGCACTGAAGCTTTCTTT,CASLIQLSTEAFF
TRBJ2-3,TRBD2,TRBV4-3,-,TGCGCCAGCAGCCAAGCAACTAGCGGCACAGATACGCAGTATTTT,CASSQATSGTDTQYF
TRBJ2-2,-,TRBV27,once,TGTGCCAGCAGTTTGGCGGGATGGACCGGGGAGCTGTTTTTT,CASSLAGWTGELFF
TRBJ2-1,-,TRBV28,-,TGTGCCAGCAGTTTTTCGGAGGACAGCTCCTACAATGAGCAGTTCTTC,CASSFSEDSSYNEQFF
TRBJ1-2,-,TRBV6-1,-,TGTGCCAGCAGTGGGAGAGCTAACTATGGCTACACCTTC,CASSGRANYGYTF
TRBJ2-3,-,TRBV6-6,-,TGTGCCAGCAGTTACTCTCTGCAGGGAGGCACAGATACGCAGTATTTT,CASSYSLQGGTDTQYF
TRBJ2-3,-,TRBV7-9,-,TGTGCCAGCAGCTCGATGAGGTCAAGCACAGATACGCAGTATTTT,CASSSMRSSTDTQYF
TRBJ2-7,-,TRBV18,-,TGTGCCAGCTCACCAGAAGACGGGACGTTTTATTACGAGCAGTACTTC,CASSPEDGTFYYEQYF
TRBJ2-7,TRBD2,TRBV7-6,-,TGTGCCAGCCAACCCCCTAGCGGGGGGTACGAGCAGTACTTC,CASQPPSGGYEQYF
TRBJ2-5,-,TRBV19,-,TGTGCCAGTAGTATAATGGGGGGCGCTGAGACCCAGTACTTC,CASSIMGGAETQYF
TRBJ1-3,-,TRBV15,-,TGTGCCACCAGCAGAGGACAGGTCTCTGGAAACACCATATATTTT,CATSRGQVSGNTIYF
TRBJ2-7,TRBD1,TRBV6-5,-,TGTGCCAGCAGTCTTGGGACAGGGGGCTACGAGCAGTACTTC,CASSLGTGGYEQYF
TRBJ2-7,-,TRBV28,-,TGTGCCAGCAGTCCGATTGCCTACGAGCAGTACTTC,CASSPIAYEQYF
TRBJ2-7,TRBD1,TRBV4-2,many,TGTGCCAGCAGCCTTATGATCGGGACAGGGTCCTACGAGCAGTACTTC,CASSLMIGTGSYEQYF
TRBJ1-1,TRBD1,TRBV19,-,TGTGCCAGTAAGACAGGGGATACTGAAGCTTTCTTT,CASKTGDTEAFF
TRBJ2-2,-,TRBV5-1,once,TGCGCCAGCAGCACCGGGACACTTAACACCGGGGAGCTGTTTTTT,CASSTGTLNTGELFF
TRBJ1-1,TRBD1,TRBV13,-,TGTGCCAGCAGCCCCCCGGACACAGGGGACACTGAAGCTTTCTTT,CASSPPDTGDTEAFF
TRBJ2-1,TRBD1,TRBV6-1,-,TGTGCCAGCACCAGACGACAGGGGTGGGGGCAGTTCTTC,CASTRRQGWGQFF
TRBJ2-7,TRBD2,TRBV5-1,-,TGCGCCAGCAGCGCAACGACTAGCGGGAGCGGCGAGCAGTACTTC,CASSATTSGSGEQYF
TRBJ2-7,TRBD2,TRBV5-1,-,TGCGCCAGCAGCTTTGGACTAGCGGGAGACGAGCAGTACTTC,CASSFGLAGDEQYF
TRBJ2-7,-,TRBV12-2,-,TGTGCAAGTCGCTCCCTTCCTTTCTACTACGAGCAGTACTTC,CASRSLPFYYEQYF
TRBJ2-7,-,TRBV28,once,TGTGCCAGCAGTATAACAGAACCCTCCTACGAGCAGTACTTC,CASSITEPSYEQYF
TRBJ2-7,-,TRBV28,-,TGTGCCAGCAGTCCCCACCAGGAGGGGGGCGAGCAGTACTTC,CASSPHQEGGEQYF
TRBJ1-1,-,TRBV4-1,-,TGCGCCAGCAGCCAAGAGGCTGGCCTCACTGAAGCTTTCTTT,CASSQEAGLTEAFF
TRBJ2-5,TRBD2,TRBV19,-,TGTGCCAGTACCAAAGCGGGAGGGCAAGAGACCCAGTACTTC,CASTKAGGQETQYF
TRBJ2-3,-,TRBV6-6,-,TGTGCCAGCAGTTACGGGGTGGATTCCACAGATACGCAGTATTTT,CASSYGVDSTDTQYF
TRBJ2-7,-,TRBV5-1,-,TGCGCCAGCAGCCCTAGGACGGCTAACTCCTACGAGCAGTACTTC,CASSPRTANSYEQYF
TRBJ2-7,-,TRBV9,-,TGTGCCAGCAGCCCATCCGGGGCATCCTCCTACGAGCAGTACTTC,CASSPSGASSYEQYF
TRBJ1-1,-,TRBV6-5,-,TGTGCCAGCAGGGAAGCCCGGGGCACTGAAGCTTTCTTT,CASREARGTEAFF
TRBJ2-2,-,TRBV7-3,-,TGTGCCAGCAGCTTAACCACGGTTTCCGGGGAGCTGTTTTTT,CASSLTTVSGELFF
TRBJ1-2,-,TRBV19,-,TGTGTCAGTCGGTCGGAGCCTCACCAGAGGGGCTACACCTTC,CVSRSEPHQRGYTF
TRBJ1-5,-,TRBV19,-,TGTGCCAGTAGTATAGTTGGGGACCCCAATCAGCCCCAGCATTTT,CASSIVGDPNQPQHF
TRBJ2-7,-,TRBV18,-,TGTGCCAGCTCACCACGACAGCGCGGGGTCTCCGAGCAGTACTTC,CASSPRQRGVSEQYF
TRBJ2-7,TRBD1,TRBV27,few,TGTGCCAGCAGTTTTAACAGGGGGGCCTACGAGCAGTACTTC,CASSFNRGAYEQYF
TRBJ1-2,-,TRBV19,-,TGTGCCAGTAGTATATACCAGAACTATGGCTACACCTTC,CASSIYQNYGYTF
TRBJ2-1,-,TRBV2,few,TGTGCCAGCAGTGAGTCCGAGCAGTTCTTC,CASSESEQFF
TRBJ2-7,-,TRBV7-2,-,TGTGCCAGCAGCTTTGACAACTACGAGCAGTACTTC,CASSFDNYEQYF
TRBJ2-3,TRBD2,TRBV27,-,TGTGCCAGCAGTTTACGCGGGACTAACACAGATACGCAGTATTTT,CASSLRGTNTDTQYF